The T cell receptor beta chain described here comes from a study of spatial heterogeneity in lung cancer. Study details: Alpha-chain sequences were consistently detected in smaller numbers than beta-chain sequences. Findings and limits, study-wide: The number of expanded tumor alpha and beta chains correlated with mutation number.

From the 5' RACE reads, TCRdb called clonotypes with MiXCR, one entry per CDR3 protein. The repertoire holds approximately 7,000 distinct CDR3 sequences, 3% to 4% seen once, with 15% to 20% in the top ten. Time point described: sample taken at primary tumor resection. Unsorted whole RNA samples from tumor, nontumor lung or frozen PBMC were sequenced. Relative to its sample, this clonotype is medium-sized. Its antigen is not known. The V gene's germline CDR1 is SQVTM and CDR2 ANQGSEA. V lost 2 bases, J lost 2 bases, and 7 bases stayed unmatched. CDR3 length equals 15 residues. The V call is TRBV29-1, the J call TRBJ1-2, with TRBD1 identical over 8 bases. Specimen: lung tumor tissue, collected at surgery. The sequence was collected from a male donor with early-stage non-small cell lung cancer. The CDR3 DNA sequence: TGCAGCGTTGAACTAGGACAGGGAGTGAACTATGGCTACACCTTC. It codes for CSVELGQGVNYGYTF. The variable domain in full, completed from reference TRBV29-1 and TRBJ1-2, reads SAVISQKPSRDICQRGTSLTIQCQVDSQVTMMFWYRQQPGQSLTLIATANQGSEATYESGFVIDKFPISRPNLTFSTLTVSNMSPEDSSIYLCSVELGQGVNYGYTFGSGTRLTVV.